Given below is one TCR beta chain in context. The antigen remains unidentified. The CDR3 end is not reached by the read, which stops 3 residues before it; the germline J gene fills it in. Here immunoSEQ multiplex PCR was the method, and the copy in TCRdb shows in-frame clones only, minus some. The table for this sample gives about 23,000 clones. Germline lookup yields CDR1 MNHEY and CDR2 SVGEGT. This CDR3 region has 13 residues. With 7 bases removed from V and 0 bases from J, the gap between germline ends came to 7 bases. The source of the sample is a study of T cells in women clearing cervical HPV infection. In the study overall: Blood came at first lesion visit for cases, post-clearance for controls. Cases' blood sampling followed lesion detection by median approximately 150 days (90 to 200).

Study conclusions and caveats: TRBV6-7 abundance was lower in cases than controls (approximately 0.1% versus 0.17%).

The rearrangement uses TRBV6-2 or TRBV6-3 and TRBJ1-5, with D unclear. The sequenced sample was blood buffy coat. The receptor comes from a woman between 18 and 70 years old with a cervical HPV16 infection that either progressed to CIN3+ or cleared (not recorded which). CDR3 DNA (partial): TGTGCCAGCATCAGCGATAGCAATCAGCCC. This gives the protein CASISDSNQP. The CDR3 in its entirety is CASISDSNQPQHF.